Listed below are T cell receptor beta chains from one sample, sequenced in a study of OX40 agonist ivuxolimab in advanced cancers. Assay used: immunoSEQ multiplex PCR; TCRdb lists only in-frame clones, some missing. The profile shows tens of thousands of clones, roughly 90% of them singletons. Sequences were derived from CD4+ or CD8+ T cells sorted from blood, sampled in a trial of the OX40 agonist ivuxolimab. All receptors come from an adult with an advanced solid tumor such as melanoma, head and neck, liver or kidney cancer. The CDR3 runs from the conserved cysteine through the conserved F or W. The D gene is left open where the match is weak. Clone sizes are given selectively: once, few, many, or a class where the clone is expanded.

TRBJ2-1 TRBV27 - - CASSRSNPNEQFF TGTGCCAGCAGTCGCAGCAACCCCAATGAGCAGTTCTTC
TRBJ2-5 TRBV6-5 TRBD1 - CASSRPTGGEETQYF TGTGCCAGCAGCCGCCCGACAGGGGGCGAGGAGACCCAGTACTTC
TRBJ1-1 TRBV7-9 - - CASSFGQGEAFF TGTGCCAGCAGCTTCGGCCAGGGCGAAGCTTTCTTT
TRBJ2-2 TRBV4-1 - - CASSQERQTGELFF TGCGCCAGCAGCCAAGAAAGGCAGACCGGGGAGCTGTTTTTT
TRBJ2-7 TRBV5-1 - - CASSYGQTYEQYF TGCGCCAGCAGCTATGGACAGACCTACGAGCAGTACTTC
TRBJ2-5 TRBV5-6 TRBD2 - CASRDLRGGVQETQYF TGTGCCAGCAGGGATCTCCGTGGGGGGGTACAGGAGACCCAGTACTTC
TRBJ2-7 TRBV5-6 TRBD1 once CASSLGQGAYEQYF TGTGCCAGCAGCTTGGGACAGGGGGCCTACGAGCAGTACTTC
TRBJ1-5 TRBV27 - - CASSLGAGLSNQPQHF TGTGCCAGCAGTCTCGGGGCGGGGCTTTCGAATCAGCCCCAGCATTTT
TRBJ2-2 TRBV20-1 - - CKTGVGGELFF TGCAAGACAGGCGTGGGCGGGGAGCTGTTTTTT
TRBJ2-7 TRBV4-3 - - CASSQERDGYEQYF TGCGCCAGCAGCCAAGAGAGGGACGGCTACGAGCAGTACTTC
TRBJ2-3 TRBV28 TRBD1 - CASSWGAGGITDTQYF TGTGCCAGCAGTTGGGGGGCAGGGGGCATCACAGATACGCAGTATTTT
TRBJ2-1 TRBV4-3 - once CASSQDQGGGEQFF TGCGCCAGCAGCCAAGATCAGGGAGGGGGTGAGCAGTTCTTC
TRBJ2-2 TRBV7-9 - once CAIPKVPQTGELFF TGTGCCATCCCGAAGGTCCCCCAGACCGGGGAGCTGTTTTTT
TRBJ2-5 TRBV12-5 TRBD2 - CASGLGLAGKEETQYF TGTGCTAGTGGTTTGGGACTAGCGGGGAAGGAGGAGACCCAGTACTTC
TRBJ2-5 TRBV27 - - CASSSTGERETQYF TGTGCCAGCAGTTCTACCGGGGAAAGAGAGACCCAGTACTTC
TRBJ1-6 TRBV2 - - CASREDFSYNSPLHF TGTGCCAGCAGAGAGGACTTCTCCTATAATTCACCCCTCCACTTT
TRBJ1-5 TRBV10-2 TRBD1 - CASRGGFNQPQHF TGCGCCAGCAGAGGGGGCTTCAATCAGCCCCAGCATTTT
TRBJ2-1 TRBV28 TRBD2 - CASSFASGAYNEQFF TGTGCCAGCAGTTTCGCCAGCGGGGCCTACAATGAGCAGTTCTTC
TRBJ1-1 TRBV29-1 - few CSSGWGSEAFF TGCAGCTCGGGGTGGGGGTCTGAAGCTTTCTTT
TRBJ2-2 TRBV19 - - CASNPGQNTGELFF TGTGCCAGTAATCCGGGACAGAACACCGGGGAGCTGTTTTTT
TRBJ2-1 TRBV7-9 - once CASSHITWDSMSSYNEQFF TGTGCCAGCAGCCATATTACCTGGGACTCCATGAGCTCCTACAATGAGCAGTTCTTC
TRBJ2-1 TRBV4-1 - - CASGTIGGNEQFF TGCGCCAGCGGGACCATAGGCGGCAATGAGCAGTTCTTC
TRBJ1-1 TRBV6-1 - - CASSEGGGGHTEAFF TGTGCCAGCAGTGAAGGGGGAGGCGGCCACACTGAAGCTTTCTTT
TRBJ2-1 TRBV7-9 - - CASSLLWTVMFNEQFF TGTGCCAGCAGCTTACTTTGGACAGTCATGTTCAATGAGCAGTTCTTC
TRBJ1-1 TRBV29-1 - - CSVESGQGEAFF TGCAGCGTTGAATCGGGGCAGGGAGAAGCTTTCTTT
TRBJ2-1 TRBV18 - - CASSPPYGNRNEQFF TGTGCCAGCTCACCACCGTACGGAAATAGGAATGAGCAGTTCTTC
TRBJ2-3 TRBV21-1 - - CASSKVAGGPDTQYF TGTGCCAGCAGCAAAGTAGCGGGGGGGCCGGATACGCAGTATTTT
TRBJ2-1 TRBV19 - - CASKWGDRGNEQFF TGTGCCAGTAAATGGGGGGATAGAGGCAATGAGCAGTTCTTC
TRBJ2-2 TRBV5-4 TRBD1 - CASSPWDRGHTGELFF TGTGCCAGCAGCCCATGGGACAGGGGGCACACCGGGGAGCTGTTTTTT
TRBJ2-3 TRBV9 TRBD1 - CASSVVTGETDTQYF TGTGCCAGCAGCGTAGTTACAGGGGAGACAGATACGCAGTATTTT
TRBJ2-2 TRBV6-5 - - CASTRAGELFF TGTGCCAGCACCAGGGCCGGGGAGCTGTTTTTT
TRBJ1-2 TRBV4-3 - once CASSQEWATNYGYTF TGCGCCAGCAGCCAAGAGTGGGCCACTAACTATGGCTACACCTTC
TRBJ2-7 TRBV27 - - CASSPRTGHSEYF TGTGCCAGCAGTCCTCGGACGGGCCACTCGGAGTACTTC
TRBJ1-4 TRBV5-4 - - CASSLDREGNEKLFF TGTGCCAGCAGCTTGGACAGGGAAGGAAATGAAAAACTGTTTTTT
TRBJ1-2 TRBV15 TRBD1 - CATSRDRDRGEGYTF TGTGCCACCAGCAGAGATCGGGACAGGGGGGAAGGCTACACCTTC
TRBJ1-2 TRBV28 - - CASSLEGTWDYGYTF TGTGCCAGCAGCCTTGAGGGGACGTGGGACTATGGCTACACCTTC
TRBJ1-2 TRBV28 - few CASRLGSVGYTF TGTGCCAGCAGGCTTGGGTCGGTTGGCTACACCTTC
TRBJ1-2 TRBV4-1 - - CASSQEGFGYTF TGCGCCAGCAGCCAAGAAGGGTTCGGCTACACCTTC
TRBJ2-1 TRBV27 TRBD1 once CASSFLGQGQYNEQFF TGTGCCAGCAGTTTCCTCGGACAGGGCCAATACAATGAGCAGTTCTTC
TRBJ2-7 TRBV10-2 - - CASSGDSYEQYF TGCGCCAGCAGTGGAGACTCCTACGAGCAGTACTTC
TRBJ2-1 TRBV5-6 - - CASSLERSVEQFF TGTGCCAGCAGCTTGGAAAGGAGTGTTGAGCAGTTCTTC
TRBJ1-3 TRBV6-6 - - CASIDGRPSGNTIYF TGTGCCAGCATTGATGGCAGGCCCTCTGGAAACACCATATATTTT
TRBJ2-5 TRBV14 - once CASSQEGRWQTQYF TGTGCCAGCAGCCAAGAGGGACGTTGGCAGACCCAGTACTTC
TRBJ2-7 TRBV7-2 TRBD1 - CASSLSGTGAYEQYF TGTGCCAGCAGCTTATCCGGGACAGGGGCTTACGAGCAGTACTTC
TRBJ1-1 TRBV7-9 - - CASSNRHTEAFF TGTGCCAGCAGCAACAGGCACACTGAAGCTTTCTTT
TRBJ2-7 TRBV11-2 - - CASSRDYEQYF TGTGCCAGCAGCCGGGATTACGAGCAGTACTTC
TRBJ2-1 TRBV7-9 - once CASSLNSPGVNEQFF TGTGCCAGCAGCTTAAACTCCCCGGGGGTCAATGAGCAGTTCTTC
TRBJ2-5 TRBV7-9 - - CASSPRGQNQETQYF TGTGCCAGCAGCCCGAGAGGACAGAACCAAGAGACCCAGTACTTC
TRBJ1-4 TRBV12-2 - - CASRWYRDRAEEKLFF TGTGCAAGTCGCTGGTACCGGGACAGGGCGGAAGAAAAACTGTTTTTT
TRBJ2-7 TRBV29-1 - - CSGRSGSYEQYF TGCAGCGGGAGAAGTGGCTCCTACGAGCAGTACTTC